This T cell receptor (beta chain) was profiled in a study of cytomegalovirus exposure and HLA in healthy donors. Overall study findings and caveats: Subsequent analysis found a tendency for first-cohort TCR clusters to co-occur within the 120 or so validation repertoires.

This CDR3 comprises 16 residues. V dropped 7 bases and J dropped 1; count of bases not matched to a gene: 10. Germline lookup yields CDR1 SGHDN and CDR2 FVKESK. Clones were sequenced by immunoSEQ multiplex PCR, and TCRdb holds only the in-frame ones, with some missing. Among 150,000 to 250,000 clones listed, about 81% were seen once. Points on this clone: Its antigen is still unknown.

The chain is built from TRBV14 and TRBJ1-1; 9 bases line up with TRBD1. This TCR was sampled from a woman aged 25-40 years in good health and CMV-seronegative. The specimen was PBMCs. The CDR3 spells CASNPQGATRNTEAFF. CDR3 coding DNA: TGTGCCAGCAACCCACAGGGGGCTACGAGGAACACTGAAGCTTTCTTT.